This TCR beta chain appears in the sequencing data of a study of blood T cells in healthy people across ages. Findings of the study overall: The study lacked donor CMV status, which possibly confounded expanded clonotype changes. Diversity was estimated from one million T cells, and these estimates were considered underestimates.

There are many counts of this clonotype. Its matching antigen is unknown. Healthy Caucasian individuals from Russia aged roughly 6 to 90 served as donors. A second roughly 7 to 12 cycle PCR used barcoded and J-beta primers. All cDNA molecules were each tagged by a template-switch adaptor with 12 random nucleotides. TCRdb processed the 5' RACE reads anew with MiXCR; each CDR3 protein has one entry. The sample includes around 650,000 distinct CDR3 sequences, 32% of them seen just once. The material sequenced was blood. The sequence was collected from an elderly woman in good health.

The CDR3 loop is CASSLVRVRIPTDTQYF. In DNA form, the CDR3 reads TGTGCCAGCAGCTTGGTTCGGGTTAGGATCCCAACAGATACGCAGTATTTT. The V and J genes are TRBV5-8 and TRBJ2-3; D unclear. Trimming left V 0 bases short and J 3 bases short, with 17 bases between. The CDR3 consists of 17 residues. The germline CDR1 and CDR2 sequences are SGHTS and YDEGEE.